This is a list of T cell receptor beta chains from one sample in a study of STAT5B mutations in CD4+ large granular lymphocyte leukemia. TCRdb's copy holds only in-frame clones and misses some; the assay was immunoSEQ multiplex PCR. This repertoire shows tens of thousands of clones, around four fifths found once; its top ten account for 6.2%. The sequenced sample consisted of CD4+ T cells from blood buffy coats. All receptors derive from a human donor in good health. CDR3s include the opening cysteine and the closing phenylalanine or tryptophan. Fields, in order: J gene, V gene, D gene, clone size, CDR3 protein, CDR3 DNA. A D gene is named only where the DNA matches it firmly. Clone size is given for some rows only: seen once, a few or many times, or a class if the clone is expanded.

j_gene: TRBJ2-7; v_gene: TRBV5-1; d_gene: TRBD2; abundance: .; CDR3aa: CASSRPPGLAGEVYEQYF; CDR3nt: TGCGCCAGCAGCAGGCCTCCGGGACTAGCGGGGGAGGTATACGAGCAGTACTTC
j_gene: TRBJ1-4; v_gene: TRBV6-6; d_gene: .; abundance: .; CDR3aa: CASSYHILNEKLFF; CDR3nt: TGTGCCAGCAGTTACCATATACTTAATGAAAAACTGTTTTTT
j_gene: TRBJ1-5; v_gene: TRBV7-9; d_gene: .; abundance: medium-sized; CDR3aa: CASSFEGLQPQHF; CDR3nt: TGTGCCAGCAGCTTCGAGGGGCTCCAGCCCCAGCATTTT
j_gene: TRBJ2-2; v_gene: TRBV6-4; d_gene: .; abundance: .; CDR3aa: CASSEANTGELFF; CDR3nt: TGTGCCAGCAGTGAAGCGAACACCGGGGAGCTGTTTTTT
j_gene: TRBJ1-2; v_gene: TRBV11-2; d_gene: .; abundance: once; CDR3aa: CASSLQPGTYGYTF; CDR3nt: TGTGCCAGCAGCTTACAGCCCGGGACCTATGGCTACACCTTC
j_gene: TRBJ1-4; v_gene: TRBV19; d_gene: TRBD1; abundance: few; CDR3aa: CASSPGQGRRKLFF; CDR3nt: TGTGCCAGTAGTCCAGGACAGGGTCGTCGAAAACTGTTTTTT
j_gene: TRBJ1-6; v_gene: TRBV2; d_gene: .; abundance: .; CDR3aa: CASSESGRTSPLHF; CDR3nt: TGTGCCAGCAGTGAGTCAGGGCGTACTTCACCCCTCCACTTT
j_gene: TRBJ1-1; v_gene: TRBV27; d_gene: .; abundance: .; CDR3aa: CASTRGGVGTEAFF; CDR3nt: TGTGCCAGCACCCGGGGGGGGGTAGGCACTGAAGCTTTCTTT
j_gene: TRBJ2-7; v_gene: TRBV7-2; d_gene: TRBD2; abundance: .; CDR3aa: CASSLSAGSYEQYF; CDR3nt: TGTGCCAGCAGCTTGTCAGCGGGGAGCTACGAGCAGTACTTC
j_gene: TRBJ2-1; v_gene: TRBV7-2; d_gene: TRBD2; abundance: .; CDR3aa: CASSFQAGGRNEQFF; CDR3nt: TGTGCCAGCAGCTTTCAAGCGGGGGGCAGGAATGAGCAGTTCTTC
j_gene: TRBJ1-2; v_gene: TRBV5-4; d_gene: .; abundance: .; CDR3aa: CASTLLGGGYTF; CDR3nt: TGTGCCAGTACCCTACTAGGCGGGGGCTACACCTTC
j_gene: TRBJ2-1; v_gene: TRBV5-1; d_gene: .; abundance: .; CDR3aa: CASSSSRSSYNEQFF; CDR3nt: TGCGCCAGCAGTTCGAGCCGGAGCTCCTACAATGAGCAGTTCTTC
j_gene: TRBJ1-2; v_gene: TRBV7-2; d_gene: TRBD1; abundance: .; CDR3aa: CASSLYPDRGVYGYTF; CDR3nt: TGTGCCAGCAGCTTATATCCCGACAGGGGAGTCTATGGCTACACCTTC
j_gene: TRBJ1-2; v_gene: TRBV19; d_gene: .; abundance: .; CDR3aa: CASSDRTTNYGYTF; CDR3nt: TGTGCCAGTAGTGACCGGACGACTAACTATGGCTACACCTTC
j_gene: TRBJ1-2; v_gene: TRBV19; d_gene: TRBD1; abundance: once; CDR3aa: CASSLGTGSFQGYTF; CDR3nt: TGTGCCAGTAGTCTGGGGACAGGGTCATTTCAGGGCTACACCTTC
j_gene: TRBJ1-1; v_gene: TRBV2; d_gene: TRBD1; abundance: .; CDR3aa: CANTWGVDRGLNTEAFF; CDR3nt: TGTGCCAACACTTGGGGGGTAGACAGGGGGCTAAACACTGAAGCTTTCTTT